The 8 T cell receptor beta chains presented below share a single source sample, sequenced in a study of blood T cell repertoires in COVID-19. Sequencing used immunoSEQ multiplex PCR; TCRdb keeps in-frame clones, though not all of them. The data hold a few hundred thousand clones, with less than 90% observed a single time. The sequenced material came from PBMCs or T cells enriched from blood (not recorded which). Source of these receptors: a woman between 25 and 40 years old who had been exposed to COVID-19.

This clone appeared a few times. As DNA, the CDR3 is TGTGCCAGCAGCCCCTGGGGAGGTAGGGATGAGCAGTTCTTC. Residues: CASSPWGGRDEQFF. The V and J genes are TRBV14 and TRBJ2-1, with TRBD2 as a possible D gene (6 bases). CDR1 is SGHDN, CDR2 FVKESK, per germline. V was shortened by 4 bases and J by 8 bases, with 15 bases between the two germline ends. The CDR3 totals 14 residues.

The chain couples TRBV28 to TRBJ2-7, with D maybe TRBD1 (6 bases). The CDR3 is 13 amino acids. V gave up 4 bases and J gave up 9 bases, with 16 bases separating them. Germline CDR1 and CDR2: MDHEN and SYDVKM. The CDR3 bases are TGTGCCAGCAGTTCCCATCAGGGGCAGGGGCAGTACTTC. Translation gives CASSSHQGQGQYF.

DNA of the CDR3: TGTGCCAGCAGGGCTGAAGCTAACTATGGCTACACCTTC. This encodes CASRAEANYGYTF. This rearrangement joins TRBV12-3 or TRBV12-4 to TRBJ1-2; D is unclear. Trimming cost V 6 bases and J 0 bases, with 8 bases left between them. This CDR3 has 13 residues.

DNA of the CDR3: TGTGCCAGCAGCCCGGGACAGGGGACTGATAGCACAGATACGCAGTATTTT. Protein: CASSPGQGTDSTDTQYF. The gene calls are TRBV14 and TRBJ2-3, with TRBD1 matching 10 bases. This CDR3 region has 17 residues. With V trimmed by 4 bases and J by 0 bases, 7 bases remained unmatched. From germline, CDR1 is SGHDN and CDR2 FVKESK.

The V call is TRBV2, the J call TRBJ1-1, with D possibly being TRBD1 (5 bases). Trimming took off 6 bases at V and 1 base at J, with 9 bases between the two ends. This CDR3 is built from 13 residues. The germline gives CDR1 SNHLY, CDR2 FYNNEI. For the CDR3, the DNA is TGTGCCAGCAGCCTCAGGGAGAACACTGAAGCTTTCTTT. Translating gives CASSLRENTEAFF. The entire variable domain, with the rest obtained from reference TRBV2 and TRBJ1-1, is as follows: EPEVTQTPSHQVTQMGQEVILRCVPISNHLYFYWYRQILGQKVEFLVSFYNNEISEKSEIFDDQFSVERPDGSNFTLKIRSTKLEDSAMYFCASSLRENTEAFFGQGTRLTVV.

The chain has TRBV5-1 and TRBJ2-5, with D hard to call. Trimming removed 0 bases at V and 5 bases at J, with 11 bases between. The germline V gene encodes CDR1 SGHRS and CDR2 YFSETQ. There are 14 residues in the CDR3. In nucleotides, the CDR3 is TGCGCCAGCAGCTTGGCGGCAGGTCGGGAGACCCAGTACTTC. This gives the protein CASSLAAGRETQYF.

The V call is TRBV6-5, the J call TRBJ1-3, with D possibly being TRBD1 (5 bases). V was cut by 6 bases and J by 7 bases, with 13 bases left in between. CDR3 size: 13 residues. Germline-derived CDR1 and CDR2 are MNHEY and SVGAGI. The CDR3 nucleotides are TGTGCCAGCAGAGAGGACAACTTGAACACCATATATTTT. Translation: CASREDNLNTIYF.

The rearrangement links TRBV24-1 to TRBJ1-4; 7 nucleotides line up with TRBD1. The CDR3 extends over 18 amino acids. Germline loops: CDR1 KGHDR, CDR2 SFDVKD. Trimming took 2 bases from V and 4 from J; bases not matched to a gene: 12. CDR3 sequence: CATSDSRRQGTVNEKLFF. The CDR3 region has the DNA TGTGCCACCAGTGATTCCCGCCGACAGGGAACGGTTAATGAAAAACTGTTTTTT.